This T cell receptor beta chain was obtained from a study of T cell changes during pregnancy in multiple sclerosis. TCRdb keeps only in-frame clones here, not all; method: immunoSEQ multiplex PCR. The data show tens of thousands of clones, with about 94% seen just once and around 0.84% held by the top ten. The specimen comprised peripheral blood, sampled in the third trimester of pregnancy. The sequence came from a female donor with multiple sclerosis, enrolled in a pregnancy study.

Written as DNA, the CDR3 is TGTGCCAGCAGCCTGATTGGGGCGGGAGGGTCCTACGAGCAGTACTTC. This encodes CASSLIGAGGSYEQYF. The rearrangement links TRBV28 to TRBJ2-7; 9 bases are shared with TRBD2. The CDR3 is 16 residues long. Trimming at V came to 6 bases and at J to 1 base, leaving 10 bases not matched to a gene. The germline V gene encodes CDR1 MDHEN and CDR2 SYDVKM.